One sample yielded the 7 T cell receptor beta chains listed below, sequenced in a study of CD8 T cells in ankylosing spondylitis. Whole-study findings and limits: A TCR beta motif of roughly eight highly homologous variants appeared characteristic of ankylosing spondylitis blood.

Each CDR3 protein gets one entry after TCRdb re-called the 5' RACE reads with MiXCR. There are over 700,000 distinct CDR3 sequences in the sample; around a fifth occur only once, and around 19% lies in the top ten. These TCRs are of unknown antigen specificity. Sequenced material: blood, either unsorted or a sorted T cell fraction (not recorded which). These receptors were obtained from a male donor with ankylosing spondylitis.

This clonotype was observed a handful of times. The rearrangement joins TRBV20-1 to TRBJ2-5; 7 bases are shared with TRBD2. The germline V gene encodes CDR1 DFQATT and CDR2 SNEGSKA (reference sequence). CDR3 length: 14 residues. V gave up 5 bases and J gave up 3 bases; unmatched junction bases: 9. The CDR3 region is CSAAPFLAEETQYF. CDR3 nucleotide sequence: TGCAGTGCTGCCCCTTTTCTAGCGGAAGAGACCCAGTACTTC.

Many counts were recorded for this clonotype. This chain joins TRBV5-1 and TRBJ2-1; 14 nucleotides align to TRBD2. This CDR3 is built from 16 residues. Per germline, CDR1 SGHRS and CDR2 YFSETQ. Trimming removed 5 bases from V and 6 bases from J; junction bases left unmatched: 7. Written as DNA, the CDR3 is TGCGCCAGCAGTTCCAGGACTAGCGGGAGGAGCAATGAGCAGTTCTTC. The encoded protein is CASSSRTSGRSNEQFF.

The J gene is TRBJ2-7, the V gene TRBV20-1, with 8 bases aligning to TRBD2. Germline lookup yields CDR1 DFQATT and CDR2 SNEGSKA (reference sequence). Trimming took 0 bases from V and 2 from J; bases not matched to a gene: 6. The CDR3 totals 15 residues. CDR3 in DNA: TGCAGTGCTAGAGAGTTCCAGCGGGGGACCTACGAGCAGTACTTC. Its protein product is CSAREFQRGTYEQYF.

The chain links TRBV6-1 to TRBJ2-1, with 7 bases that match TRBD1. In germline, CDR1 is MNHNS, CDR2 SASEGT. The CDR3 contains 18 residues. V was pared by 1 base and J by 4 bases, with 13 bases of the junction left unmatched. DNA of the CDR3: TGTGCCAGCAGTGAAGTCTACCCACCAGGGACAGTATACAATGAGCAGTTCTTC. Translation: CASSEVYPPGTVYNEQFF.

In its sample, this clonotype was seen a few times. The chain is built from TRBV7-9 and TRBJ2-1, with TRBD1 as a possible D gene (5 bases). The V gene's germline CDR1 is SEHNR and CDR2 FQNEAQ (reference sequence). This CDR3 contains 14 residues. V was trimmed by 2 bases and J by 10 bases, leaving 15 bases between them. This chain's CDR3 is CASSLSLNPGEQFF. The CDR3 DNA is TGTGCCAGCAGCTTATCACTAAACCCAGGGGAGCAGTTCTTC.

This clonotype was counted only a few times. The genes are TRBV29-1 and TRBJ2-1, with 12 positions matching TRBD2. J gave up 9 bases and V 6 bases, and 9 bases lay outside the gene matches. CDR3 size: 14 residues. Germline CDR1 is SQVTM and CDR2 is ANQGSEA. CDR3 region: CSVELAGGPVEQFF. The CDR3 DNA follows: TGCAGCGTAGAGCTAGCGGGGGGGCCTGTTGAGCAGTTCTTC.

The rearrangement uses TRBV15 and TRBJ2-5, with 10 bases fitting TRBD1. V gave up 6 bases and J gave up 5 bases; unmatched junction bases: 9. The CDR3 sequence is 15 residues long. CDR1 and CDR2 (germline): LNHNV, YYDKDF (reference sequence). CDR3 sequence (DNA): TGTGCCACCAGTCCGGGGGACAGGGGTTGGGAGACCCAGTACTTC. Its translation is CATSPGDRGWETQYF.